The 9 T cell receptor beta chains below were found in one sample sequenced in a study of T-cell reconstitution after alpha-beta-depleted transplantation in children. Unique molecular identifiers featured in how the TCRbeta library was prepared. TCRdb processed the PCR reads anew with MiXCR; each CDR3 protein has one entry. The sample holds around 370,000 distinct CDR3 sequences, around 10% seen once. Sequencing used PBMCs from the stem cell graft donor, obtained from the stem cell graft. The source is a human donor who donated a stem cell graft to a child with acute lymphoblastic leukemia.

This clonotype was detected ten times or more. This chain joins TRBV15 and TRBJ1-6; D not certain. Germline V gene sequence: CDR1 LNHNV, CDR2 YYDKDF (reference sequence). The V and J ends lost 0 bases and 9 bases respectively, with 3 bases between them. There are 12 residues in the CDR3. For the CDR3, the DNA is TGTGCCACCAGCAGAGAGATTTCACCCCTCCACTTT. This codes for CATSREISPLHF.

This chain joins TRBV7-9 and TRBJ1-4; the match to TRBD1 covers 9 bases. The CDR3 loop spans 15 amino acids. Losses at the gene ends were 5 bases for V and 5 bases for J; bases not matched to a gene: 6. Germline V gives CDR1 SEHNR, CDR2 FQNEAQ (reference sequence). This CDR3 reads CASSHRDRENEKLFF. The CDR3 DNA reads TGTGCCAGCAGCCACCGGGACAGGGAAAATGAAAAACTGTTTTTT.

In nucleotides, the CDR3 is TGCGCCAGCAGCCAAGATGGCCTAGCGGCAACCTCTACCGTCGGGGAGCTGTTTTTT. This codes for CASSQDGLAATSTVGELFF. This chain links TRBV4-3 with TRBJ2-2; 7 bases match TRBD2. Per the germline V gene, CDR1 is LGHNA and CDR2 is YSLEER. Trimming removed 0 bases from V and 7 bases from J; junction bases left unmatched: 17. The CDR3 extends over 19 amino acids.

In this sample, this clonotype turned up a few times. The chain joins TRBV7-2 to TRBJ2-3, with D perhaps matching TRBD2 (6 bases). This CDR3 contains 15 residues. Trimming took off 5 bases at V and 8 bases at J, with 20 bases between the two ends. Germline V gene sequence: CDR1 SGHTA, CDR2 FQGNSA. The CDR3 here is CASSPYGGTGVTQYF. The CDR3 DNA reads as TGTGCCAGCAGCCCCTATGGCGGGACCGGGGTTACGCAGTATTTT.

V usage is TRBV14 and J usage is TRBJ1-2; unclear D gene. V was cut by 3 bases and J by 1 base, with 6 bases left in between. CDR1 SGHDN and CDR2 FVKESK come from the germline V gene. The CDR3 extends over 13 amino acids. CDR3 sequence: CASSHGNNYGYTF. In DNA, the CDR3 is TGTGCCAGCAGCCATGGAAATAACTATGGCTACACCTTC.

There are many counts of this clonotype. CDR3 region: CASSVLDGTSGNNEQFF. The CDR3 DNA reads as TGTGCCAGCAGTGTTTTGGACGGGACTAGCGGCAACAATGAGCAGTTCTTC. This sequence joins TRBV28 and TRBJ2-1, with 11 bases aligning to TRBD2. Germline lookup yields CDR1 MDHEN and CDR2 SYDVKM. The CDR3 consists of 17 residues. With V trimmed by 5 bases and J by 5 bases, 11 bases remained unmatched. The whole variable domain, filled in from reference TRBV28 and TRBJ2-1, reads DVKVTQSSRYLVKRTGEKVFLECVQDMDHENMFWYRQDPGLGLRLIYFSYDVKMKEKGDIPEGYSVSREKKERFSLILESASTNQTSMYLCASSVLDGTSGNNEQFFGPGTRLTVL.

The table lists this clonotype with a few counts. The rearrangement uses TRBV20-1 and TRBJ2-3; 8 bases align to TRBD2. Germline trimming cut 6 bases from V and 4 bases from J; bases unmatched to any gene: 15. Looked up from germline, CDR1 is DFQATT and CDR2 is SNEGSKA (reference sequence). This CDR3 region has 16 residues. The chain's CDR3 is CSAPPAGGPRADTQYF. The CDR3, as DNA: TGCAGTGCGCCTCCCGCGGGAGGCCCCAGGGCAGATACGCAGTATTTT.

This clonotype was seen only a few times. V usage is TRBV7-9 and J usage is TRBJ2-7, with D unclear. V was pared by 6 bases and J by 3 bases, with 21 bases between. The germline V gene encodes CDR1 SEHNR and CDR2 FQNEAQ (reference sequence). The CDR3 runs to 16 residues. CDR3 sequence (DNA): TGTGCCAGCAGTTCCCCGCAGTGGCCCTCTATCTACGAGCAGTACTTC. Encoded protein: CASSSPQWPSIYEQYF.

V and J are TRBV20-1 and TRBJ2-7; D not certain. V was cut by 1 base and J by 7 bases, with 20 bases left in between. CDR1 is DFQATT and CDR2 is SNEGSKA in the germline V gene (reference sequence). The length of the CDR3 is 15 residues. The CDR3 region has the DNA TGCAGTGCTAGAGCCCCGTGGCTAGAGGTAGGAGAGCAGTACTTC. This codes for CSARAPWLEVGEQYF.